This TCR beta chain was retrieved from a study of beta chain features in type 1 diabetes. Since all of the isolated RNA was reverse transcribed, expressed TCRB transcripts were what got sequenced. Generated by immunoSEQ multiplex PCR, the TCRdb table keeps only in-frame clones and is missing some. The sample records about 180,000 clones, around 8% being singletons. Study conclusions and caveats: In every one of the four CD4+ subsets, TCRB CDR3s were moderately but significantly shorter in Type 1 diabetes patients. Cells expressing TCR highly could be over-represented by cDNA sequencing.

On this clone: Its antigen is still unknown.

Roughly 100 mL of blood, on average, came from one heparinised draw per donor. Staining for CD45RO/CCR7/CD25/CD127/CD95/CD27 allowed sorting of CD4+ naive, central memory, regulatory and stem cell-like memory cells. All sorted populations exceeded 98% purity. Trimming took 3 bases from V and 3 from J; bases not matched to a gene: 2. The CDR3 length is 15 residues. CDR1 and CDR2 (germline): KGHSH, LQKENI. The sequencing sample was made of central memory CD4+ T cells from blood. The chain links TRBV18 to TRBJ1-3, with TRBD1 identical over 10 bases. The sequence came from a woman aged 40 to 50 with type 1 diabetes. The CDR3 is CASSPTGGYGNTIYF. For the CDR3, the DNA is TGTGCCAGCTCACCGACAGGGGGCTATGGAAACACCATATATTTT.